The 23 T cell receptor beta chains listed next were all sequenced from one sample in a study of CD8 T cells in Susac syndrome. Reverse transcription of roughly 0.5 to 1 ug RNA was carried out with random hexamers. One entry per CDR3 protein, called by TCRdb with MiXCR from the immunoSEQ multiplex PCR reads. The repertoire has approximately 53,000 distinct CDR3 sequences, 93% of them found once; the top ten carry 0.4% to 0.55%. The specimen sequenced was CD8+ T cells from PBMCs. These receptor sequences come from a human donor with multiple sclerosis.

The genes are TRBV2 and TRBJ1-5; perhaps TRBD1 as D (6 bases). Germline CDR1 SNHLY, CDR2 FYNNEI. CDR3 length equals 15 residues. The V and J ends lost 2 bases and 6 bases respectively, with 14 bases between them. CDR3 amino acids: CASSENFNRAQPQHF. CDR3 in DNA: TGTGCCAGCAGTGAAAATTTTAACAGGGCTCAGCCCCAGCATTTT.

The rearrangement links TRBV15 to TRBJ2-5; D call uncertain. Germline CDR1 and CDR2: LNHNV and YYDKDF (reference sequence). The CDR3 loop spans 13 amino acids. V lost 9 bases, J lost 5 bases, and 16 bases lay in between. CDR3 in DNA: TGTGCCACTCGCGGCCCCCCGGAGGAGACCCAGTACTTC. Amino acid sequence: CATRGPPEETQYF.

The CDR3 coding sequence is TGTGCCAGCAGTGCCCGAGGGCCTAATGAAAAACTGTTTTTT. Its protein product is CASSARGPNEKLFF. This chain connects TRBV12-3 or TRBV12-4 to TRBJ1-4; no firm D call. With 5 bases removed from V and 3 bases from J, the gap between germline ends came to 10 bases. There are 14 residues in the CDR3.

The chain combines TRBV27 with TRBJ1-5; 9 bases match TRBD1. This CDR3 has 16 amino acids. Germline V lookup: CDR1 MNHEY, CDR2 SMNVEV (reference sequence). J lost 6 bases, V lost 6 bases, and 12 bases had no gene match. The CDR3 nucleotides read TGTGCCAGCAGGGAAACAGGACAGGGGTTCGCTCAGCCCCAGCATTTT. It yields the protein CASRETGQGFAQPQHF.

The chain carries TRBV11-2 and TRBJ1-1; no clear D. In germline, CDR1 is SGHAT, CDR2 FQNNGV. The CDR3 is 13 amino acids. V was cut by 0 bases and J by 4 bases, with 6 bases left in between. DNA of the CDR3: TGTGCCAGCAGCTTAGATCTAATCACTGAAGCTTTCTTT. Translating gives CASSLDLITEAFF.

The chain has TRBV13 and TRBJ2-3, with TRBD1 as a possible D gene (6 bases). CDR1 and CDR2 (germline): PRHDT, FYEKMQ (reference sequence). The V end was cut by 0 bases, the J end by 0 bases, with 13 bases between. This CDR3 has 17 residues. The CDR3 DNA reads as TGTGCCAGCAGCTTAGGAGAGGACAGACCTAGCACAGATACGCAGTATTTT. Translation gives CASSLGEDRPSTDTQYF.

CDR3 in amino acids: CASSPWDSRTDTQYF. The DNA of the CDR3 is TGCGCCAGCAGCCCCTGGGACAGTCGCACAGATACGCAGTATTTT. The rearrangement joins TRBV5-1 to TRBJ2-3; 7 bases align to TRBD1. The trim removed 4 bases at V and 1 base at J, leaving 6 bases unmatched. CDR3 length: 15 residues. Germline V gene lookup returns CDR1 SGHRS and CDR2 YFSETQ.

V usage is TRBV4-1 and J usage is TRBJ2-1; D is unresolved. Germline CDR1 reads MGHRA; CDR2 reads YSYEKL. The CDR3 runs 14 residues. V was clipped by 6 bases and J by 4 bases, with 13 bases between them. The CDR3: CASRVVDSYNEQFF. The CDR3 DNA sequence: TGCGCCAGCAGGGTCGTTGACTCGTACAATGAGCAGTTCTTC.

The rearrangement uses TRBV5-4 and TRBJ1-1; weak D call: TRBD1 (5 bases). Trimming removed 2 bases at V and 3 bases at J, with 14 bases between. Germline lookup yields CDR1 SGHNT and CDR2 YYREEE (reference sequence). The CDR3 is made up of 15 amino acids. CDR3 residues: CASSFRRRTHTEAFF. The CDR3 coding sequence is TGTGCCAGCAGCTTTCGACGGAGGACACACACTGAAGCTTTCTTT.

Turning to this clonotype: Sequence at one end of the junction differs from germline and may be a read error. The chain carries TRBV5-5 and TRBJ1-2, with D perhaps matching TRBD1 (5 bases). The CDR3 sequence is 14 residues long. The germline V gene has CDR1 SGHKS and CDR2 YYEKEE (reference sequence). The CDR3 nucleotides are TGTGCCAGCAGTTTGGGGCGGCTAAACTATGGCTACACCTTC. It yields the protein CASSLGRLNYGYTF.

The gene calls are TRBV19 and TRBJ1-2, with 11 bases that match TRBD1. After removal of 5 bases from V and 5 bases from J, the junction contained 7 bases not matched to a gene. Looked up from germline, CDR1 is LNHDA and CDR2 is SQIVND (reference sequence). CDR3 length: 15 amino acids. CDR3 in DNA: TGTGCCAGTAGTCCCGGGACAGGGGGTTCATATGGCTACACCTTC. This translates into CASSPGTGGSYGYTF.

The chain carries TRBV30 and TRBJ1-5; D is ambiguous. Deletions cut 2 bases from V and 0 bases from J, with 11 bases between. Germline V gene data show CDR1 as GTSNPN and CDR2 as SVGIG (reference sequence). The CDR3 runs 15 residues. As DNA, the CDR3 is TGTGCCTGGAGTTACGGACCCAATAGCAATCAGCCCCAGCATTTT. Amino acids: CAWSYGPNSNQPQHF. Full variable domain (missing parts from reference TRBV30 and TRBJ1-5): SQTIHQWPATLVQPVGSPLSLECTVEGTSNPNLYWYRQAAGRGLQLLFYSVGIGQISSEVPQNLSASRPQDRQFILSSKKLLLSDSGFYLCAWSYGPNSNQPQHFGDGTRLSIL.

The gene calls are TRBV30 and TRBJ1-2, with unresolved D. This CDR3 is 12 amino acids long. The V gene's germline CDR1 is GTSNPN and CDR2 SVGIG (reference sequence). V lost 6 bases to trimming and J lost 8 bases, with 16 bases between them. The CDR3 DNA reads TGTGCCTGTTCCAGGACGGCGGGAGGCTACACCTTC. The encoded protein is CACSRTAGGYTF. Combining the CDR3 with reference TRBV30 and TRBJ1-2 gives the whole variable domain SQTIHQWPATLVQPVGSPLSLECTVEGTSNPNLYWYRQAAGRGLQLLFYSVGIGQISSEVPQNLSASRPQDRQFILSSKKLLLSDSGFYLCACSRTAGGYTFGSGTRLTVV.

In this sample, this clonotype turned up once. V and J are TRBV9 and TRBJ2-7, with 7 bases matching TRBD1. Unmatched junction bases numbered 2, after V lost 0 bases and J lost 2 bases. Germline CDR1 is SGDLS and CDR2 is YYNGEE. The CDR3 length is 14 residues. In DNA form, the CDR3 reads TGTGCCAGCAGCGTAGAGGGGGCTGCCTACGAGCAGTACTTC. Protein product: CASSVEGAAYEQYF.

This clonotype was observed a handful of times. One junction end disagrees with the germline gene, perhaps due to a read error. V usage is TRBV7-7 and J usage is TRBJ2-5, with 9 bases fitting TRBD2. Germline V lookup: CDR1 SSHAT, CDR2 FNYEAQ (reference sequence). This CDR3 is built from 15 residues. CDR3 nucleotide sequence: TGTGCTAGCAGCCTTCTAGCGGGGTCCCCGGAGACCCAGTACTTC. This codes for CASSLLAGSPETQYF.

The chain uses TRBV6-5 and TRBJ1-1, with TRBD1 matching 7 bases. The CDR3 loop spans 15 amino acids. Germline CDR1 MNHEY, CDR2 SVGAGI. The V and J ends lost 0 bases and 5 bases, in that order; junction bases with no gene match: 6. The CDR3 loop is CASSYSRAGGTEAFF. The CDR3 coding sequence is TGTGCCAGCAGTTACTCTCGGGCAGGGGGTACTGAAGCTTTCTTT.

In nucleotides, the CDR3 is TGTGCCAGCAGCTTCCCCCAGAGCACAGATACGCAGTATTTT. Translated, it gives CASSFPQSTDTQYF. The chain carries TRBV5-5 and TRBJ2-3; D uncertain. Trimming cost V 2 bases and J 0 bases, with 7 bases left between them. CDR3 size: 14 residues. Germline CDR1 reads SGHKS; CDR2 reads YYEKEE (reference sequence).

The chain employs TRBV4-1 and TRBJ2-2; TRBD1 matches at 11 bases. With 0 bases clipped from V and 5 bases from J, the junction kept 2 bases outside the gene matches. The CDR3 runs to 16 residues. Germline loops: CDR1 MGHRA, CDR2 YSYEKL. The CDR3 sequence: CASSQEGDRGTGELFF. The CDR3, as DNA: TGCGCCAGCAGCCAAGAAGGGGACAGGGGGACCGGGGAGCTGTTTTTT.

V and J are TRBV3-1 and TRBJ2-5, with D tentatively TRBD1 or TRBD2 (5 bases each). The CDR3 extends over 14 amino acids. Trimming stripped 4 bases from V and 5 bases from J, with 14 bases between. CDR1 is LGHDT, CDR2 YNNKEL, per germline (reference sequence). CDR3 bases: TGTGCCAGCAGCCCGGGGCACCTTCGGGAGACCCAGTACTTC. Its translation: CASSPGHLRETQYF.

The rearrangement links TRBV4-1 to TRBJ2-7, with D uncertain. CDR1 MGHRA and CDR2 YSYEKL come from the germline V gene. V was cut by 2 bases and J by 3 bases, with 11 bases left in between. The CDR3 is 14 amino acids. This CDR3 is CASSQLSSRYEQYF. DNA of the CDR3: TGCGCCAGCAGCCAACTGTCGAGTCGCTACGAGCAGTACTTC.

In this sample, this clonotype turned up once. The V call is TRBV7-9, the J call TRBJ1-2; D not certain. Germline loops: CDR1 SEHNR, CDR2 FQNEAQ (reference sequence). Trimming removed 0 bases at V and 5 bases at J, with 4 bases between. This CDR3 is 12 amino acids long. This CDR3 is CASSLAGYGYTF. The DNA for the CDR3 is TGTGCCAGCAGCTTAGCGGGGTATGGCTACACCTTC. The variable domain in full, with the rest retrieved from reference TRBV7-9 and TRBJ1-2, is DTGVSQNPRHKITKRGQNVTFRCDPISEHNRLYWYRQTLGQGPEFLTYFQNEAQLEKSRLLSDRFSAERPKGSFSTLEIQRTEQGDSAMYLCASSLAGYGYTFGSGTRLTVV.

V and J are TRBV4-1 and TRBJ1-1; D may be TRBD1 (6 bases). The CDR3 is made up of 12 amino acids. Germline V gene data show CDR1 as MGHRA and CDR2 as YSYEKL. The germline V and J ends were trimmed by 6 bases and 6 bases, with 11 bases remaining between them. This CDR3 is CASRPQGAEAFF. CDR3 in DNA: TGCGCCAGCAGACCACAGGGCGCTGAAGCTTTCTTT.

V gene TRBV2 combines with J gene TRBJ2-1, with 9 bases lining up with TRBD1. CDR1 is SNHLY, CDR2 FYNNEI, per germline. V shed 5 bases and J 4 bases; nucleotides not matched to a gene: 6. The CDR3 is 15 residues long. CDR3 residues: CASSSGGQGYNEQFF. CDR3 in DNA: TGTGCCAGCAGTTCGGGCGGACAGGGGTACAATGAGCAGTTCTTC.